The present entry profiles one T cell receptor (beta chain) with its context. The data originate from a study of blood T cell repertoires in COVID-19. V lost 4 bases and J 9 bases, leaving 13 bases between the germline ends. The CDR3 length is 13 residues. Germline CDR1 and CDR2: WNHNN and SYGVQD (reference sequence). Only in-frame clones appear in the TCRdb table, and some are missing; sequencing was by immunoSEQ multiplex PCR. The sample has about 200,000 clones; about 86% are singletons. The sample consisted of peripheral blood. J is TRBJ2-1 and V is TRBV10-1; D is possibly TRBD1 (6 bases). The TCR comes from a man aged 55 to 69 who had recovered from COVID-19. DNA for the CDR3: TGCGCCAGCAGTGCTCGGCGAGGGGGTGAGCAGTTCTTC. Translation gives CASSARRGGEQFF.